This TCR beta chain stems from a study of CD8 T cells in ankylosing spondylitis. Study observations and caveats: Matched ankylosing spondylitis synovial fluid reportedly contained a significantly enriched population of disease-linked clones. A motif of 7 to 9 highly homologous TCR beta variants was seen as apparently characteristic of ankylosing spondylitis blood.

MiXCR, applied by TCRdb to the 5' RACE reads, yields one record per CDR3 protein. This sample has a few hundred thousand distinct CDR3 sequences, with under 20% found just once. The CDR3 has 15 amino acids. Germline assignment: CDR1 SGHRS and CDR2 YFSETQ. V lost 0 bases and J lost 7, with 15 bases in between. This clonotype was seen a few times. The antigen remains undetermined. The chain combines TRBV5-1 with TRBJ2-3; D could derive from TRBD1 or TRBD2 (5 bases each). This receptor was taken from a male donor with ankylosing spondylitis. Sequencing was done on a sample of blood, either unsorted or a sorted T cell fraction (not recorded which). CDR3 sequence: CASSLEGSLSHTQYF. The CDR3 DNA reads as TGCGCCAGCAGCTTGGAGGGGAGCCTTTCCCATACGCAGTATTTT.